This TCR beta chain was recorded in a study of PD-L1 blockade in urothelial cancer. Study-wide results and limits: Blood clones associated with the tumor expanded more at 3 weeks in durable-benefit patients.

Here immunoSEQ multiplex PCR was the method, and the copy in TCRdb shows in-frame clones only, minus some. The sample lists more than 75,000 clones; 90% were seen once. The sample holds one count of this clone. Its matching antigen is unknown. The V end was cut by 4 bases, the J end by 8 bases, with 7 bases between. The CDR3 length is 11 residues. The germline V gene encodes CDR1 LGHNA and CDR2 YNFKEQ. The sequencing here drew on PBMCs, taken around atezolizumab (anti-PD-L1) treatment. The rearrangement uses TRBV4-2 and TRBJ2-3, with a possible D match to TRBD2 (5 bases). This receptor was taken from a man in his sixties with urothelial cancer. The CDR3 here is CASSPGVTQYF. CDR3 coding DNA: TGTGCCAGCAGCCCCGGGGTTACGCAGTATTTT.